The clone carrying this TCR beta chain was detected many times. Its antigen is not known. Trimming took 2 bases from V and 6 from J, leaving 5 bases between them. The germline CDR1 and CDR2 sequences are SGHAT and FQNNGV. CDR3 size: 12 residues. Ophthalmopathy cases scored 3 or more on the Clinical Activity Score and 4 or more on NOSPECS grade, with duration below 3 months. Pregnant or lactating patients were excluded, as were those with uncontrolled infection or other autoimmune disease. The authors obtained PBMCs from around 10 ml of fresh peripheral blood. TCR beta CDR3 sequences were amplified from RNA transcripts. HTBI primers were the set used in a first-round RT-PCR of the TCR CDR3. TCRdb reprocessed the multiplex PCR reads with MiXCR, giving one entry per CDR3 protein. The table includes over 450,000 distinct CDR3 sequences, approximately 17% detected once. The data stem from a study of T cells in Graves' hyperthyroidism and ophthalmopathy. Findings and caveats of the study: In blood, most of the thyroid clonotypes expanded above 0.001 were also present.

The rearrangement joins TRBV11-2 to TRBJ1-5; the D is unclear. Material for sequencing was blood. The receptor's source is a woman in her late teens or twenties with Graves' ophthalmopathy. The CDR3 protein is CASSLTGQPQHF. The CDR3 coding sequence is TGTGCCAGCAGCTTAACGGGTCAGCCCCAGCATTTT.